This paragraph reports one TCR beta chain. Its antigen is unknown. This CDR3 comprises 15 residues. V shed 3 bases and J 0 bases; nucleotides not matched to a gene: 3. Germline assignment: CDR1 SQVTM and CDR2 ANQGSEA. Every immunoSEQ plate was one replicate of a subset's evenly spread DNA. Sequenced by immunoSEQ multiplex PCR; TCRdb stores in-frame clones only, minus some. The table includes approximately 1,000,000 clones, approximately 78% detected once. The record originates from a study of shared clonotypes between healthy human individuals. Points from the study as a whole: Memory subsets had estimated richness that was generally smaller than that of naive subsets.

Sequenced material: memory CD4+ T cells from PBMCs. Subset in this sample: CD45RA-negative fraction. The TCR originated in a man in his late teens or twenties in good health. Some clones in this sample may be carry-over from other donors' samples. The chain carries TRBV29-1 and TRBJ2-3; TRBD2 agrees at 10 bases. The CDR3 sequence is CSVELAGGSTDTQYF. Here the CDR3 DNA reads TGCAGCGTTGAGTTAGCGGGAGGTAGCACAGATACGCAGTATTTT.